This TCR beta chain comes out of a study of cytomegalovirus exposure and HLA in healthy donors. The PCR made use of 60 Vbeta and 13 Jbeta primers. Profiled with immunoSEQ multiplex PCR; TCRdb holds only in-frame clones, not every one. The sample has about 190,000 clones, about 80% seen once. Points on this clone: Its antigen remains unknown.

The germline gives CDR1 MNHNY, CDR2 SVGAGI (reference sequence). V was pared by 3 bases and J by 5 bases, with 13 bases between. This CDR3 spans 14 amino acids. Study-wide points: The sole available immune exposure information was CMV serostatus. Some segments of the V type, notably TRBV6-2 and TRBV6-3, were excluded as indistinguishable.

V and J are TRBV6-6 and TRBJ1-2; no clear D gene. The receptor comes from a woman aged 18-29 years in good health and CMV-seropositive. Sequencing was carried out using PBMCs. CDR3 nucleotide sequence: TGTGCCAGCAGTTATTCTGCGACTGAATATGGCTACACCTTC. It codes for CASSYSATEYGYTF.